This is a list of T cell receptor beta chains from one sample in a study of immune heterogeneity within non-small cell lung tumors. In TCRdb, the multiplex PCR reads were re-called with MiXCR into one record per CDR3 protein. The table includes 20,000 or so distinct CDR3 sequences, around a quarter detected once. The sequenced sample was lung tumor tissue. The receptors were sampled from a man aged 40-50 years with non-small cell lung cancer. Both conserved end residues are part of each CDR3. The order of the fields is clone size, D gene, J gene, V gene, CDR3 DNA, CDR3 protein. The D gene is left open where the match is weak. The listing skips clone size in some rows; elsewhere it reads once, few, many or a size class.

clone_size: many; d_call: TRBD1; j_call: TRBJ1-6; v_call: TRBV18; cdr3_nt: TGTGCCAGCTCACCGGACAGGATCTTCAATTCACCCCTCCACTTT; cdr3_aa: CASSPDRIFNSPLHF
clone_size: many; d_call: TRBD2; j_call: TRBJ2-2; v_call: TRBV4-1; cdr3_nt: TGCGCCAGCAGCCCTCGACTAGCTGGGACCGGGGAGCTGTTTTTT; cdr3_aa: CASSPRLAGTGELFF
clone_size: many; d_call: NA; j_call: TRBJ2-6; v_call: TRBV7-8; cdr3_nt: TGTGCCAGCAGCTTGCCCTCTGGGGCCAACGTCCTGACTTTC; cdr3_aa: CASSLPSGANVLTF
clone_size: many; d_call: NA; j_call: TRBJ2-1; v_call: TRBV29-1; cdr3_nt: TGCAGCCACCGACAGGGAGGGAATGAGCAGTTCTTC; cdr3_aa: CSHRQGGNEQFF
clone_size: medium-sized; d_call: NA; j_call: TRBJ1-2; v_call: TRBV20-1; cdr3_nt: TGCAGTGCCTGGAGCATGAACTATGGCTACACCTTC; cdr3_aa: CSAWSMNYGYTF
clone_size: many; d_call: TRBD2; j_call: TRBJ2-7; v_call: TRBV3-1; cdr3_nt: TGTGCCAGCAGCCAAGAGGGCGGGAGCTACGAGCAGTACTTC; cdr3_aa: CASSQEGGSYEQYF
clone_size: many; d_call: TRBD1; j_call: TRBJ2-5; v_call: TRBV30; cdr3_nt: TGTGCCTGGGACAGCAGGGGGTCGGAGACCCAGTACTTC; cdr3_aa: CAWDSRGSETQYF
clone_size: few; d_call: NA; j_call: TRBJ1-5; v_call: TRBV4-2; cdr3_nt: TGTGCCAGCAGCCAGGGGACACAAGGGAATCAGCCCCAGCATTTT; cdr3_aa: CASSQGTQGNQPQHF
clone_size: NA; d_call: TRBD2; j_call: TRBJ2-3; v_call: TRBV5-8; cdr3_nt: TGTGCCAGCAGCTTCGCGGGAGGAAAAGATACGCAGTATTTT; cdr3_aa: CASSFAGGKDTQYF
clone_size: NA; d_call: NA; j_call: TRBJ2-3; v_call: TRBV29-1; cdr3_nt: TGCAGCGTTAACCTACCGGGACATACGCAGTATTTT; cdr3_aa: CSVNLPGHTQYF